Described below is a single T cell receptor (beta chain) sequence and its context. In its sample, this clone was seen once. Its specific antigen is unknown. No clone much larger than this one lies a single base away; base qualities are absent. In total, approximately 610 healthy bone marrow donors made up the cohort. All cohort members were sampled while nominally healthy, although unrecorded immune exposures were likely present. The donor was CMV seronegative and belonged to the group of approximately 320 seronegative cohort members. Each donor provided a peripheral blood sample, and peripheral blood mononuclear cells were used for TCR beta sequencing. Genomic DNA was extracted from the blood cell samples with the Qiagen DNeasy Blood Extraction Kit. The germline V end is reduced by 2 bases and the J end by 6 bases; junction bases left unmatched: 9. From its cysteine to its phenylalanine, the CDR3 spans 15 amino acids. Only CDR3 DNA remains: 45 bases, in frame from the first base. From a lookup of the germline V gene (reference sequence), CDR1 and CDR2 are LNHDA and SQIVND.

These data are taken from a study of cytomegalovirus exposure and HLA in healthy donors (dated by TCRdb to 2016 to 2017). Turning to the overall study: An earlier analysis of approximately 550 of the donors reported 250 to 300 Gb of sequence data and 100 million to 140 million unique TCR beta sequences from 150 million to 200 million T cells. The number of donors typed differed by locus, with roughly 629-640 for A, B, C, DRB1 and DQB1, approximately 500 for DQA1, approximately 570 for DPA1, and about 450 for DPB1. An earlier analysis of 450 to 750 of the donors used high-throughput TCR beta sequencing to judge whether each TCR beta V gene segment behaved as functional or pseudogenic. Besides the first cohort of about 730 subjects, a separate validation cohort made up of roughly 120 different subjects was used. Among some 400 genotyped donors of the cohort, an average of 235,054 unique TCR beta nucleotide sequences were sequenced per donor, around 20% of them non-productive. Because of strong linkage in the cohort, 5 or 6 DR-DQ haplotypes were treated as single units for association and clustering. The study combined high-throughput TCR immunosequencing, statistical association of individual TCRs with disease status, and machine learning to predict cytomegalovirus infection status. Roughly 290 gigabases of sequencing data and 70 million to 95 million unique TCR sequences made up an early release that covered several hundred HLA-typed donors. A later genetic analysis took genome-wide SNP genotypes for about 65% of the 666 donors and used that subset as a discovery cohort. Of the roughly 400 genotyped donors, over 80% were placed in the genetic ancestry cluster associated with self-reported Caucasian donors. Donor age, sex, ethnicity and CMV serostatus were compiled alongside the repertoire data. Rather than using new phenotypic data, the later analysis identified candidate immune exposures from TCR beta sequences and from how often those sequences occurred across donors. The aim of the study was to test whether cataloging public T cell receptors could identify signatures of past pathogen exposure. Both class I and class II loci were covered by HLA typing, at four-digit resolution. The T cell repertoires of 666 subjects were profiled by immunosequencing and related to cytomegalovirus serostatus. A later analysis re-analyzed previously published TCR beta repertoires from 666 donors and added high-resolution HLA genotyping to study TCR occurrence patterns. Every repertoire in the discovery cohort had been generated on one and the same sequencing platform. What the study reported, not specific to this receptor: Because HLA typing was unavailable for some donors at each locus, only the typed subset was used in association tests. Assigning TCR associations to individual alleles was difficult when HLA alleles, especially DR and DQ, strongly co-occurred. Across donors, most TCR sequences were observed very rarely, whereas some public TCRs were present in many individuals. In a later analysis, HLA-associated TCR beta chains showed more clonal expansion and lower generation probabilities than non-associated chains that were equally common. According to a later analysis, TCR association rates differed among HLA loci, with DRB1 alleles showing the most associated TCRs and HLA-C alleles showing the fewest. CMV serostatus was the only immune exposure information available for the cohort. V-gene and J-gene trimming of TCR beta chains was associated with a missense DCLRE1C variant in a later genetic analysis, and the association was replicated in an independent cohort. Roughly 17 rarely observed V segments, including chromosome 9 orphons, were excluded from the earlier analysis of some 590 of the donors because counts were too low. According to a later genetic analysis, donors in an Asian-associated ancestry cluster had fewer N-insertions in productive TCRs than the roughly 660-donor mean. The presence/absence analyses assumed that sequencing depth was roughly uniform across donors, and that assumption may not be true. A further reported finding was that TCR beta sequences accurately predicted the HLA-A and HLA-B alleles for most subjects in the first cohort. The classifier was reported to diagnose cytomegalovirus status with high specificity and sensitivity in both the original cohort and the validation cohort. In a later analysis, several top co-occurrence clusters were reported to appear linked to parvovirus B19, influenza, CMV and Epstein-Barr virus. According to a later analysis, most CMV-associated TCR beta chains appeared to be HLA-restricted, and the HLA associations seemed to be driven largely by CMV exposure. Linkage disequilibrium might explain the correlated functional status among segregating V segments, but an unknown experimental factor could not be excluded. A few of the identified cytomegalovirus-associated TCR beta chains were confirmed in vitro to be specific for cytomegalovirus antigens. In the study, approximately 150 TCR beta chains were listed as associated with cytomegalovirus. In a later analysis, 15,000 to 20,000 TCR beta sequences were associated with specific HLA alleles at a false discovery rate of 0.05. In an earlier analysis of under 600 of the donors, most TCR beta V segments were observed in productive rearrangements about 87% or about 30% of the time, broadly matching IMGT annotations. This cohort had only TCR beta chains sequenced, and the lack of alpha or paired-chain data limited which features could be detected. The authors suggested that the approach could potentially be extended to other disease states and immunological phenotypes. A cluster of highly shared sequence variants was judged likely to be a technical artifact of the sequencing pipeline. Some IMGT-functional V segments, including TRBV6-2 and TRBV6-3, could not be told apart with the 87-base-pair reads, so those segments were excluded.

Libraries were built with the immunoSEQ multiplex PCR assay. The multiplex PCR relied on a mix of 60 forward primers for TCR Vbeta segments and 13 reverse primers for TCR Jbeta segments. The CDR3 region of rearranged TCR beta genes was amplified from genomic DNA with a multiplex PCR assay. Amplified TCR beta libraries were sequenced as 87-base-pair reads on the Illumina HiSeq System. In the paper's pipeline: In a later analysis, around 80 million unique TCR beta chains were counted across the 500 to 850 repertoires, and roughly 10 million of these chains were shared by at least two donors. Raw reads were error-corrected and collapsed into unique sequences with a nearest-neighbor algorithm that merged closely related sequences to remove PCR and sequencing errors. CDR3 sequences were aligned to IMGT reference sequences to assign V, D and J gene segments. For a sequence to be retained, a match of at least six nucleotides to both a V gene segment and a J gene segment was required. A rearrangement was called productive if the CDR3 had no stop codons and remained in frame with V and J, and every other rearrangement was called non-productive. Following IMGT convention, CDR3 was defined as the stretch from the second conserved V-encoded cysteine to the conserved J-encoded phenylalanine. The earlier analysis of a few hundred of the donors excluded sequences that lacked an unambiguous match to a single V gene segment. An earlier analysis of just under 600 of the donors called V segments functional above 56.7% productive rearrangements and segregating when the between-donor standard deviation exceeded 5%. To diagnose cytomegalovirus status from the catalog of TCR beta chain sequences, a statistical classification framework was built. In a later analysis, V and J genes were assigned by comparing TCR nucleotide sequences against IMGT/GENE-DB human TR gene sequences. The TCRdist pipeline was used in a later analysis to assign CDR3 sequences and most-parsimonious VDJ recombination scenarios. In a later analysis, each TCR beta chain was defined by its CDR3 amino acid sequence together with its V-gene family, and reads lacking a unique V-gene family were excluded. A later analysis removed roughly 590 highly shared, low-generation-probability nucleotide sequences to deal with suspected cross-contamination and a sequencing artifact. In a later analysis, a clonal expansion index was calculated for each public chain from normalized within-repertoire ranks of inferred template counts. In a later analysis, generation probabilities were computed with a VDJ recombination model fitted to out-of-frame rearrangements, and the resulting probabilities were checked against IGoR. Hypergeometric tests were used in a later analysis to score TCR-TCR, TCR-HLA and TCR-CMV co-occurrence, with a repertoire-size bias correction applied to the TCR pairs. To estimate false discovery rates, a later analysis permuted the HLA or CMV assignments 20 times. In a later analysis, co-occurring TCRs were grouped using DBSCAN, and TCRdist sequence similarity was added for clustering within HLA-allele-positive subsets. For co-occurrence clustering, repertoires with fewer than 30,000 or more than 120,000 public chains were excluded, along with four to six repertoires with anomalous nucleotide sharing. This is the immuneACCESS table as TCRdb keeps it, with only in-frame sequences that have V and J called. A part of the clones is gone; compared with another copy, unresolved V genes explain less than half, and the rest is unexplained. V and J calls and clone size are copied from that table; D and trimming were computed from the DNA. The sample records 150,000 to 200,000 clones, 77% of which are singletons. Roughly 3% of the sample is in the top ten clones.

Recombination joined TRBV19 with TRBJ1-2; 7 middle bases align to TRBD1. The sample comprised PBMCs. This TCR derives from a female donor in good health and CMV-seronegative. The DNA reads TGTGCCAGTAGTATACTCGGACAGGTATCCAATGGCTACACCTTC. It translates to CASSILGQVSNGYTF.